This T cell receptor (beta chain) was obtained from a study of blood T cell repertoires in COVID-19 (dated by TCRdb to the early 2020s). Looking at the study overall: Samples covering the acute and convalescent phases of COVID-19 were provided by collaborators in the United States, Italy and Spain. The prospective study material was composed of cDNA or gDNA derived from T cells, B-cell-depleted T cells, or PBMCs. Subjects who had been exposed to COVID-19, were actively infected with it, or had recovered from it provided the deeply sampled blood TCRbeta repertoires that made up the dataset. The repertoires were released in a freely available public database intended as a resource for research on the immune response to SARS-CoV-2. Samples came from the ongoing ImmuneRACE study (first 160 participants) plus 1,254 subjects from 6 global collaborators. Sample metadata almost always included a de-identified subject ID, COVID-19 status, age in years and sex. Where available, HLA class I and class II types were obtained from metadata supplied by the sample provider rather than from assay-based typing. Study-level results and caveats: Clinical and demographic metadata were provided uncurated, with the amount varying by source and participant.

Concerning this clone: Its antigen specificity is not known. The record has no base qualities; no much larger clone is one base away.

CDR1 and CDR2 were assigned from the germline V gene as SGDLS and YYNGEE. V trim: 3 bases; J trim: 5 bases; unmatched bases: 10. Counted from cysteine to phenylalanine, this CDR3 has 15 amino acids. The CDR3 DNA has 45 bases and is translated from base 1. The collaborating institutions used their own protocols to collect whole blood in K2EDTA tubes. For TCRbeta analysis, collaborator samples were shipped as frozen whole blood, as isolated PBMCs, or as DNA extracted from either sample type. TCRbeta CDR3 regions were amplified from genomic DNA by means of the immunoSEQ Assay, a bias-controlled multiplex PCR. The authors processed their data as follows. The number of nucleated cells in each sample was estimated from the amplification of reference gene primers within the assay. To quantify the absolute abundance of each unique TCRbeta CDR3 rearrangement, sequence reads were collapsed and filtered. Productive Simpson clonality was computed per sample as the square root of Simpson's diversity index over productive rearrangements. Not all clones reach the TCRdb copy of this immuneACCESS table, which keeps in-frame sequences only. Checked studies attribute under half of the gap to unresolved V genes and leave the rest unexplained. V and J calls and clone size are copied from that table; D and trimming were computed from the DNA. Counted in this sample were 70,000 or so clones; around 84% of them appeared once. The ten most abundant clones make up 9% to 10% of the sample.

This clonotype originated in an elderly woman with acute or convalescent COVID-19. Sequenced input: peripheral blood. This sequence uses TRBV9 and TRBJ2-5; the junction holds 7 bases that match TRBD1. The CDR3 reads CASSARQGGLETQYF. The DNA is TGTGCCAGCAGCGCCCGACAGGGTGGACTCGAGACCCAGTACTTC.